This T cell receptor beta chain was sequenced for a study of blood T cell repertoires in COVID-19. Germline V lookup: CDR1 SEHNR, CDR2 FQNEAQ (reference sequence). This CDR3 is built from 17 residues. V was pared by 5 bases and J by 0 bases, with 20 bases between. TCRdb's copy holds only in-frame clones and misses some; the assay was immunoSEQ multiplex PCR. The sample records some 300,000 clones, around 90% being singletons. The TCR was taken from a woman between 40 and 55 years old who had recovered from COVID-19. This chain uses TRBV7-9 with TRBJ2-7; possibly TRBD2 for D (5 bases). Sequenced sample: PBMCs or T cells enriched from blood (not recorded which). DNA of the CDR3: TGTGCCAGCAGCCCAGAACTCGGGAAGACTGTCTCCTACGAGCAGTACTTC. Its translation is CASSPELGKTVSYEQYF.